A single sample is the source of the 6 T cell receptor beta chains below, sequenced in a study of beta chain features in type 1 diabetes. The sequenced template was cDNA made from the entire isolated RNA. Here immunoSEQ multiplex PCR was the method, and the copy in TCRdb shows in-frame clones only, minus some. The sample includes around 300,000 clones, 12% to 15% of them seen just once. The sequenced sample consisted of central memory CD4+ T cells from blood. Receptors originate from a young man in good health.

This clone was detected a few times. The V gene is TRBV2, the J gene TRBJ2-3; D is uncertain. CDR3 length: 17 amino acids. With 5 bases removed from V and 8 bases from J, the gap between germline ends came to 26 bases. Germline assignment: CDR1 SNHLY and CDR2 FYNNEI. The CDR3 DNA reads TGTGCCAGCAGTTACTTCCATAGGGCGAGCTACCACACTACGCAGTATTTT. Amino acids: CASSYFHRASYHTTQYF.

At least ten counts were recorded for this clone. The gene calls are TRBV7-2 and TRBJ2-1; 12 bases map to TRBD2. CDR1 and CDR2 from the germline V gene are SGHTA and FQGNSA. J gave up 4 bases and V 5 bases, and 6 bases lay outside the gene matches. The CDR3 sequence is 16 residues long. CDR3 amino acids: CASSVTGTSGYNEQFF. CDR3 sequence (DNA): TGTGCCAGCAGCGTAACCGGGACTAGCGGGTACAATGAGCAGTTCTTC.

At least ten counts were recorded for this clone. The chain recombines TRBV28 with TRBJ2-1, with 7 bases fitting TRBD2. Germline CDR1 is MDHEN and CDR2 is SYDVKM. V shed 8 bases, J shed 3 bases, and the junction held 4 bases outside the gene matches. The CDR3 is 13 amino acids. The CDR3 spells CASGTGGYNEQFF. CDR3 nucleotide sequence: TGTGCCAGCGGAACGGGAGGCTACAATGAGCAGTTCTTC. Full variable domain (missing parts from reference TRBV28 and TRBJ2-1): DVKVTQSSRYLVKRTGEKVFLECVQDMDHENMFWYRQDPGLGLRLIYFSYDVKMKEKGDIPEGYSVSREKKERFSLILESASTNQTSMYLCASGTGGYNEQFFGPGTRLTVL.

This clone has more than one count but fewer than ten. The CDR3 loop reads CASSLTSGVGEQYV. The CDR3 nucleotides read TGTGCCAGCAGCTTGACAAGCGGGGTAGGGGAGCAGTACGTC. This chain uses TRBV11-3 with TRBJ2-7; 7 bases line up with TRBD2. The germline CDR1 and CDR2 sequences are SGHNT and YENEEA. The CDR3 has 14 residues. Germline trimming cut 3 bases from V and 7 bases from J; bases unmatched to any gene: 9.

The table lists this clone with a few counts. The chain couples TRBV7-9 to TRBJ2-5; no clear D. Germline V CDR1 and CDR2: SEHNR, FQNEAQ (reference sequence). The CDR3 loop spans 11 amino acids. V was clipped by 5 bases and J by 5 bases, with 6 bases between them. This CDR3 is CASSQYETQYF. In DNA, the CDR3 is TGTGCCAGCAGCCAGTATGAGACCCAGTACTTC. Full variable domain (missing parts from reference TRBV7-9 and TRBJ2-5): DTGVSQNPRHKITKRGQNVTFRCDPISEHNRLYWYRQTLGQGPEFLTYFQNEAQLEKSRLLSDRFSAERPKGSFSTLEIQRTEQGDSAMYLCASSQYETQYFGPGTRLLVL.

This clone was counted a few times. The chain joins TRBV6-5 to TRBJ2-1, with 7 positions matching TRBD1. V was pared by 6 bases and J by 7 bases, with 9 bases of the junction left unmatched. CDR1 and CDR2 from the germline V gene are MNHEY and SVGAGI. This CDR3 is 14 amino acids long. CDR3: CASSRQGVVNEQFF. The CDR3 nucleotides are TGTGCCAGCAGCCGACAGGGAGTGGTAAATGAGCAGTTCTTC.